The 9 T cell receptor beta chains listed next were all sequenced from one sample in a study of blood T cell repertoires in COVID-19. The repertoire was sequenced with immunoSEQ multiplex PCR; TCRdb's copy has only in-frame clones and lacks some. Of some 250,000 clones listed, around 90% are singletons. The sample comprised PBMCs or T cells enriched from blood (not recorded which). The receptors derive from a human donor in a cohort exposed to, infected with or recovered from COVID-19 (not recorded which). The donor label of this sample is uncertain.

The chain couples TRBV6-2 or TRBV6-3 to TRBJ2-1; D not certain. Germline V gives CDR1 MNHEY, CDR2 SVGEGT. V was cut by 0 bases and J by 7 bases, with 7 bases left in between. This CDR3 region has 13 residues. CDR3 sequence: CASSYSAGNEQFF. As DNA, the CDR3 is TGTGCCAGCAGTTACTCCGCCGGGAATGAGCAGTTCTTC.

CDR3 sequence: CASKQGAENYEQYF. CDR3 DNA sequence: TGTGCCAGCAAACAGGGGGCCGAAAACTACGAGCAGTACTTC. The V call is TRBV2, the J call TRBJ2-7, with 9 bases that match TRBD1. Germline CDR1 is SNHLY and CDR2 is FYNNEI. The CDR3 is made up of 14 amino acids. V dropped 7 bases and J dropped 3; count of bases not matched to a gene: 7.

The chain is built from TRBV7-9 and TRBJ1-1, with D possibly TRBD1 on 6 matching bases. Between the trimmed V and J ends, which lost 5 bases and 3 bases, there was a span of 13 bases. The length of the CDR3 is 14 residues. CDR1 SEHNR and CDR2 FQNEAQ come from the germline V gene (reference sequence). CDR3 in DNA: TGTGCCAGCAGCCTGGGGGCAGGTCACACTGAAGCTTTCTTT. It specifies CASSLGAGHTEAFF. The entire variable domain, with the rest obtained from reference TRBV7-9 and TRBJ1-1, is as follows: DTGVSQNPRHKITKRGQNVTFRCDPISEHNRLYWYRQTLGQGPEFLTYFQNEAQLEKSRLLSDRFSAERPKGSFSTLEIQRTEQGDSAMYLCASSLGAGHTEAFFGQGTRLTVV.

The V and J genes are TRBV11-3 and TRBJ2-7, with 12 bases lining up with TRBD1. The CDR3 has 15 amino acids. V was pared by 5 bases and J by 5 bases, with 7 bases of the junction left unmatched. Germline CDR1 and CDR2: SGHNT and YENEEA. CDR3 residues: CASSEGDRGLDEQYF. The CDR3 nucleotides are TGTGCCAGCAGCGAGGGGGACAGGGGGCTCGACGAGCAGTACTTC.

J is TRBJ2-1 and V is TRBV30; 8 nucleotides agree with TRBD1. The V gene's germline CDR1 is GTSNPN and CDR2 SVGIG (reference sequence). This CDR3 has 13 residues. Losses at the gene ends were 5 bases for V and 6 bases for J; bases not matched to a gene: 6. The chain's CDR3 is CAWDRGTTNEQFF. The DNA of the CDR3 is TGTGCCTGGGACAGGGGAACTACCAATGAGCAGTTCTTC. The full variable domain, rest sourced from reference TRBV30 and TRBJ2-1, is SQTIHQWPATLVQPVGSPLSLECTVEGTSNPNLYWYRQAAGRGLQLLFYSVGIGQISSEVPQNLSASRPQDRQFILSSKKLLLSDSGFYLCAWDRGTTNEQFFGPGTRLTVL.

The chain joins TRBV6-4 to TRBJ1-2; 7 nucleotides match TRBD1. V shed 0 bases and J 4 bases; nucleotides not matched to a gene: 8. From germline, CDR1 is MRHNA and CDR2 SNTAGT. The CDR3 runs to 16 residues. The CDR3 here is CASSDSEYRGPYGYTF. Written as DNA, the CDR3 is TGTGCCAGCAGTGACTCCGAGTACAGGGGTCCCTATGGCTACACCTTC.

V and J are TRBV5-6 and TRBJ1-1; D is perhaps TRBD1 (6 bases). Germline V gives CDR1 SGHDT, CDR2 YYEEEE. CDR3 length: 15 amino acids. Trimming took off 4 bases at V and 3 bases at J, with 16 bases between the two ends. CDR3 DNA: TGTGCCAGCAGCCCGGACAGCGCCCTTGACACTGAAGCTTTCTTT. This codes for CASSPDSALDTEAFF. The full variable domain, its missing parts supplied by reference TRBV5-6 and TRBJ1-1, is DAGVTQSPTHLIKTRGQQVTLRCSPKSGHDTVSWYQQALGQGPQFIFQYYEEEERQRGNFPDRFSGHQFPNYSSELNVNALLLGDSALYLCASSPDSALDTEAFFGQGTRLTVV.

This rearrangement joins TRBV19 to TRBJ2-1, with 7 bases aligning to TRBD2. Trimming at V came to 8 bases and at J to 4 bases, leaving 11 bases not matched to a gene. CDR1 is LNHDA and CDR2 is SQIVND in the germline V gene (reference sequence). This CDR3 is built from 15 residues. As DNA, the CDR3 is TGTGCCAGTTCAATGGGGACTATGGAGTACAATGAGCAGTTCTTC. Protein product: CASSMGTMEYNEQFF.

The chain combines TRBV4-1 with TRBJ1-1, with 7 bases lining up with TRBD1. The CDR3 is 15 amino acids. V dropped 4 bases and J dropped 2; count of bases not matched to a gene: 7. CDR1 is MGHRA, CDR2 YSYEKL, per germline. The CDR3 sequence is CASSRATGVNTEAFF. The CDR3 DNA sequence: TGCGCCAGCAGCCGAGCCACAGGGGTAAACACTGAAGCTTTCTTT.